The clone carrying this TCR beta chain was recorded many times. Its specificity is unknown. This record belongs to a study of neurological immune-mediated disorders. From 15-18 subjects, over 160 million TCR-beta sequences were obtained in each sequencing run. TCRdb used MiXCR to reprocess the 5' RACE reads, holding one entry per CDR3 protein. The table lists under 60,000 distinct CDR3 sequences, roughly 17% of them singletons, with 3.5% to 4.5% in the top ten. Whole-study findings and limits: The greatest TCR clonal expansion appeared in HTLV-1-associated myelopathy and the smallest, falling below healthy controls, in multiple sclerosis.

The V end lost 3 bases, the J end lost 0 bases, and 13 bases lay between the germline ends. The CDR3 loop spans 15 amino acids. The germline gives CDR1 DFQATT, CDR2 SNEGSKA (reference sequence). The rearrangement links TRBV20-1 to TRBJ2-3; D may be TRBD2 (6 bases). The material sequenced was PBMCs. The sequence came from a man aged 55 to 69 in good health. In DNA form, the CDR3 reads TGCAGTGCTAGGACCAGCGGGTATAGCACAGATACGCAGTATTTT. It specifies CSARTSGYSTDTQYF.